This passage covers 13 T cell receptor beta chains from one sample sequenced in a study of cytomegalovirus exposure and HLA in healthy donors. With 60 Vbeta and 13 Jbeta primers, the PCR was carried out. The assay was immunoSEQ multiplex PCR, and TCRdb's table has in-frame clones only and misses some. The profile shows 150,000 or so clones, roughly four fifths of them singletons. Input material: PBMCs. All receptors come from a female donor in good health and CMV-seronegative.

In this sample, this clone turned up a few times. The chain recombines TRBV6-5 with TRBJ2-2; no clear D gene. The CDR3 spans 13 residues. In germline, CDR1 is MNHEY, CDR2 SVGAGI. The V gene lost 6 bases and the J gene lost 4 bases, with 9 bases spanning the gap. DNA for the CDR3: TGTGCCAGCAGGTTGTTAGCCACCGGGGAGCTGTTTTTT. Translation: CASRLLATGELFF.

The chain carries TRBV28 and TRBJ2-2, with 9 positions matching TRBD1. J gave up 5 bases and V 6 bases, and 4 bases lay outside the gene matches. The length of the CDR3 is 14 residues. The germline gives CDR1 MDHEN, CDR2 SYDVKM. CDR3 in amino acids: CASRSGTGTGELFF. Written as DNA, the CDR3 is TGTGCCAGCAGATCCGGGACAGGGACCGGGGAGCTGTTTTTT.

The chain recombines TRBV6-5 with TRBJ1-1, with D maybe TRBD1 (6 bases). The CDR3 is 13 residues long. Germline CDR1 and CDR2: MNHEY and SVGAGI. V gave up 2 bases and J gave up 6 bases, with 10 bases separating them. The CDR3 DNA reads as TGTGCCAGCAGTTACGGACAGCCGGCTGAAGCTTTCTTT. Protein: CASSYGQPAEAFF.

The chain joins TRBV9 to TRBJ2-3, with 11 nucleotides matching TRBD2. Germline-derived CDR1 and CDR2 are SGDLS and YYNGEE. The CDR3 contains 16 residues. J gave up 6 bases and V 0 bases, and 6 bases lay outside the gene matches. CDR3 sequence reads: CASSVVASGGWDTQYF. In DNA, the CDR3 is TGTGCCAGCAGCGTAGTGGCTAGCGGGGGGTGGGATACGCAGTATTTT.

This rearrangement joins TRBV2 to TRBJ1-3, with TRBD1 as a possible D gene (5 bases). CDR1 is SNHLY, CDR2 FYNNEI, per germline. CDR3 length: 12 amino acids. V lost 6 bases to trimming and J lost 4 bases, with 7 bases between them. This chain's CDR3 is CASSRQGNTIYF. The CDR3 DNA reads as TGTGCCAGCAGCCGACAGGGAAACACCATATATTTT. Full variable domain (missing parts from reference TRBV2 and TRBJ1-3): EPEVTQTPSHQVTQMGQEVILRCVPISNHLYFYWYRQILGQKVEFLVSFYNNEISEKSEIFDDQFSVERPDGSNFTLKIRSTKLEDSAMYFCASSRQGNTIYFGEGSWLTVV.

The CDR3 DNA is TGTGCCAGCAGCTTCAGGGGGGATAACACTGAAGCTTTCTTT. Translation: CASSFRGDNTEAFF. This chain uses TRBV11-3 with TRBJ1-1; TRBD1 agrees at 7 bases. This CDR3 has 14 residues. Germline V lookup: CDR1 SGHNT, CDR2 YENEEA. V shed 3 bases, J shed 2 bases, and the junction held 3 bases outside the gene matches.

In the case of this clone: In the same sample, other DNA sequences code for this CDR3. This chain joins TRBV4-1 and TRBJ2-4, with D perhaps matching TRBD1 (6 bases). The germline V gene encodes CDR1 MGHRA and CDR2 YSYEKL. V was trimmed by 4 bases and J by 3 bases, leaving 22 bases between them. The length of the CDR3 is 18 residues. CDR3 sequence (DNA): TGCGCCAGCAGCCCAGGGTACGTTCGGGGACACAGCAAAAACATTCAGTACTTC. Translation gives CASSPGYVRGHSKNIQYF.

This chain uses TRBV28 with TRBJ1-1, with TRBD1 identical over 9 bases. With V trimmed by 5 bases and J by 6 bases, 7 bases remained unmatched. Germline V gives CDR1 MDHEN, CDR2 SYDVKM. The CDR3 is made up of 14 amino acids. The CDR3 nucleotides are TGTGCCAGCAGTCTAACGGGACAGGGTGCTGAAGCTTTCTTT. Amino acids: CASSLTGQGAEAFF.

The chain carries TRBV7-9 and TRBJ1-3; tentative D call: TRBD1 (5 bases). V was cut by 3 bases and J by 0 bases, with 9 bases left in between. The CDR3 is 15 residues long. Germline V lookup: CDR1 SEHNR, CDR2 FQNEAQ (reference sequence). CDR3 loop: CASSLRQSSGNTIYF. As DNA, the CDR3 is TGTGCCAGCAGCTTGAGACAGAGCTCTGGAAACACCATATATTTT.

This clone was observed a few times. This rearrangement joins TRBV4-2 to TRBJ2-2, with 8 positions matching TRBD2. Germline CDR1 is LGHNA and CDR2 is YNFKEQ. Trimming removed 6 bases from V and 1 base from J; junction bases left unmatched: 7. The CDR3 spans 16 residues. CDR3 sequence reads: CASSFGLAENTGELFF. As DNA, the CDR3 is TGTGCCAGCAGTTTCGGACTAGCCGAGAACACCGGGGAGCTGTTTTTT.

This clone was seen a handful of times. The chain recombines TRBV7-9 with TRBJ2-3, with D perhaps matching TRBD1 (6 bases). The V end lost 1 base, the J end lost 2 bases, and 10 bases lay between the germline ends. From germline, CDR1 is SEHNR and CDR2 FQNEAQ (reference sequence). The CDR3 covers 15 residues. The CDR3 spells CASSLDRAFTDTQYF. CDR3 coding DNA: TGTGCCAGCAGCTTAGACAGGGCCTTCACAGATACGCAGTATTTT.

The CDR3 DNA reads TGCGCCAGCAGCCCCGAGGCGGGACAGAGTATCTGGCGGCAGTACTTC. Amino acid sequence: CASSPEAGQSIWRQYF. The chain is built from TRBV4-1 and TRBJ2-7, with D tentatively TRBD1 (7 bases). This CDR3 has 16 amino acids. Germline V gene sequence: CDR1 MGHRA, CDR2 YSYEKL. V gave up 4 bases and J gave up 9 bases, with 25 bases separating them.

The V call is TRBV6-1, the J call TRBJ1-1; D may be TRBD1 (5 bases). Trimming removed 8 bases at V and 1 base at J, with 11 bases between. The CDR3 loop spans 13 amino acids. Germline-derived CDR1 and CDR2 are MNHNS and SASEGT. The CDR3 region is CASRGGGNTEAFF. CDR3 in DNA: TGTGCCAGCCGTGGGGGGGGGAACACTGAAGCTTTCTTT.